Each of the 27 T cell receptor beta chains below was sequenced from the same sample in a study of blood T cell repertoires in COVID-19. The repertoire was sequenced with immunoSEQ multiplex PCR; TCRdb's copy has only in-frame clones and lacks some. The profile shows 150,000 to 200,000 clones, around nine tenths of them singletons. Sequencing input: peripheral blood. These receptors all come from a man in his sixties with active or convalescent COVID-19.

This chain links TRBV5-1 with TRBJ2-3; 7 bases align to TRBD1. Germline CDR1 and CDR2: SGHRS and YFSETQ. The ends lost 4 bases at V and 2 bases at J; junction bases unmatched: 4. The CDR3 is made up of 14 amino acids. The CDR3 reads CASSRQGSTDTQYF. CDR3 nucleotide sequence: TGCGCCAGCAGCCGACAGGGCTCCACAGATACGCAGTATTTT.

V and J are TRBV19 and TRBJ2-1; TRBD2 agrees at 13 bases. V was clipped by 5 bases and J by 7 bases; unmatched bases: 8. Germline V CDR1 and CDR2: LNHDA, SQIVND (reference sequence). The CDR3 consists of 16 residues. CDR3 sequence: CASSVLTSGGRNEQFF. CDR3 DNA sequence: TGTGCCAGTAGTGTACTGACTAGCGGGGGGCGGAATGAGCAGTTCTTC.

The gene calls are TRBV21-1 and TRBJ2-1; the D call of TRBD2 is as the table states it, not checked on the DNA. TRBV21-1 is noted as a pseudogene. The CDR3 sequence is 14 residues long. CDR3 nucleotides: TGTGCCAGCAGGCCCCGGGGGGCCCCTAATGAGCAGTTCTTC. It is translated as CASRPRGAPNEQFF.

This chain links TRBV5-1 with TRBJ2-3, with D tentatively TRBD1 (6 bases). V lost 5 bases and J lost 0, with 10 bases in between. CDR3 length: 14 residues. Germline loops: CDR1 SGHRS, CDR2 YFSETQ. The CDR3 bases are TGCGCCAGCAGTCGGGACACTAGCACAGATACGCAGTATTTT. It yields the protein CASSRDTSTDTQYF. Supplemented by reference TRBV5-1 and TRBJ2-3, the full variable domain reads KAGVTQTPRYLIKTRGQQVTLSCSPISGHRSVSWYQQTPGQGLQFLFEYFSETQRNKGNFPGRFSGRQFSNSRSEMNVSTLELGDSALYLCASSRDTSTDTQYFGPGTRLTVL.

CDR3 sequence (DNA): TGTGCCAGCAGTGAAGCGCGCAATCATTCACCCCTCCACTTT. Its translation is CASSEARNHSPLHF. V and J are TRBV2 and TRBJ1-6; D unresolved. V lost 0 bases, J lost 8 bases, and 8 bases lay in between. The CDR3 is made up of 14 amino acids. CDR1 and CDR2 (germline): SNHLY, FYNNEI.

V usage is TRBV12-3 or TRBV12-4 and J usage is TRBJ1-2, with D maybe TRBD1 (5 bases). The ends were cut back, 3 bases at V and 8 bases at J, with 13 bases in the middle. The CDR3 runs 13 residues. The CDR3 spells CASSFGGRGGYTF. As DNA, the CDR3 is TGTGCCAGCAGTTTTGGAGGGAGGGGCGGCTACACCTTC.

The chain joins TRBV9 to TRBJ2-7, with TRBD2 identical over 12 bases. Germline V gene sequence: CDR1 SGDLS, CDR2 YYNGEE. V lost 0 bases to trimming and J lost 2 bases; unmatched junction nucleotides: 0. This CDR3 spans 15 amino acids. CDR3 nucleotide sequence: TGTGCCAGCAGCGTAGCTAGCGGGGGGGCCTACGAGCAGTACTTC. It is translated as CASSVASGGAYEQYF.

The V gene is TRBV7-3, the J gene TRBJ2-4, with a tentative D call TRBD1 (5 bases). In germline, CDR1 is SGHTA, CDR2 FQGTGA. This CDR3 contains 13 residues. The V and J ends lost 8 bases and 7 bases respectively, with 15 bases between them. In DNA form, the CDR3 reads TGTGCCAGCTCGGACATGGTCGGCAACATTCAGTACTTC. Amino acids: CASSDMVGNIQYF.

V is TRBV18 and J is TRBJ1-5; TRBD1 aligns across 7 bases. This CDR3 comprises 13 residues. Losses at the gene ends were 5 bases for V and 7 bases for J; bases not matched to a gene: 5. CDR1 and CDR2 from the germline V gene are KGHSH and LQKENI. CDR3 protein: CASSGDRDQPQHF. CDR3 nucleotide sequence: TGTGCCAGCTCAGGCGACAGGGACCAGCCCCAGCATTTT.

The chain joins TRBV5-1 to TRBJ2-2; D may be TRBD1 (6 bases). V lost 5 bases and J 5 bases, leaving 16 bases between the germline ends. The CDR3 length is 15 residues. Germline assignment: CDR1 SGHRS and CDR2 YFSETQ. CDR3 in DNA: TGCGCCAGCAGTCCTACAGGGACGGGGACCGGGGAGCTGTTTTTT. Protein: CASSPTGTGTGELFF.

This chain joins TRBV13 and TRBJ2-4, with D hard to call. The CDR3 consists of 15 residues. CDR1 and CDR2 from the germline V gene are PRHDT and FYEKMQ (reference sequence). V was clipped by 0 bases and J by 0 bases, with 6 bases between them. The CDR3 nucleotides are TGTGCCAGCAGCTTAGGACAGTTAGCCAAAAACATTCAGTACTTC. It translates to CASSLGQLAKNIQYF.

This sequence joins TRBV6-1 and TRBJ2-7; 7 positions agree with TRBD1. Germline lookup yields CDR1 MNHNS and CDR2 SASEGT. Trimming at V came to 4 bases and at J to 3 bases, leaving 12 bases not matched to a gene. The CDR3 contains 16 residues. This chain's CDR3 is CASSGMRWQGVYEQYF. Here the CDR3 DNA reads TGTGCCAGCAGTGGTATGAGATGGCAGGGGGTCTACGAGCAGTACTTC.

This chain connects TRBV7-2 to TRBJ1-4; D may be TRBD1 (6 bases). The length of the CDR3 is 14 residues. Deletions cut 5 bases from V and 3 bases from J, with 10 bases between. Germline loops: CDR1 SGHTA, CDR2 FQGNSA. As DNA, the CDR3 is TGTGCCAGCAGCCAGGACAGTTCTAATGAAAAACTGTTTTTT. Translation: CASSQDSSNEKLFF.

The genes are TRBV19 and TRBJ1-5; the match to TRBD1 covers 9 bases. The CDR3 sequence is 12 residues long. Germline lookup yields CDR1 LNHDA and CDR2 SQIVND (reference sequence). With 11 bases clipped from V and 4 bases from J, the junction kept 3 bases outside the gene matches. The CDR3 reads CASGQGNQPQHF. The CDR3 region has the DNA TGTGCCTCCGGACAGGGGAATCAGCCCCAGCATTTT. The variable domain in full, completed from reference TRBV19 and TRBJ1-5, reads DGGITQSPKYLFRKEGQNVTLSCEQNLNHDAMYWYRQDPGQGLRLIYYSQIVNDFQKGDIAEGYSVSREKKESFPLTVTSAQKNPTAFYLCASGQGNQPQHFGDGTRLSIL.

V is TRBV30 and J is TRBJ2-2, with a weak D call TRBD1 (5 bases). CDR1 and CDR2 from the germline V gene are GTSNPN and SVGIG (reference sequence). Trimming left V 1 base short and J 4 bases short, with 10 bases between. The CDR3 loop spans 14 amino acids. CDR3 protein: CAWSGGRATGELFF. The CDR3 DNA follows: TGTGCCTGGAGTGGCGGCAGGGCCACCGGGGAGCTGTTTTTT.

The table lists this clone with a few counts. The rearrangement joins TRBV3-1 (or the pseudogene TRBV3-2) to TRBJ1-1; D might be TRBD1 (6 bases). V dropped 3 bases and J dropped 7 bases, with 21 bases sitting between them. In germline, CDR1 is LGHDT, CDR2 YNNKEL (reference sequence). There are 16 residues in the CDR3. The CDR3 region has the DNA TGTGCCAGCAGCCATGTGGGGGGCGGGAGGGCCTTTGAAGCTTTCTTT. Its translation is CASSHVGGGRAFEAFF.

CDR3 region: CSVVARSYGYTF. CDR3 coding DNA: TGCAGCGTTGTGGCCAGAAGCTATGGCTACACCTTC. The chain joins TRBV29-1 to TRBJ1-2; no clear D gene. The CDR3 spans 12 residues. Germline lookup yields CDR1 SQVTM and CDR2 ANQGSEA. V was clipped by 4 bases and J by 4 bases, with 10 bases between them.

The J gene is TRBJ2-1, the V gene TRBV6-6; a possible D gene is TRBD2 (6 bases). Trimming left V 5 bases short and J 6 bases short, with 14 bases between. The CDR3 spans 14 residues. Looked up from germline, CDR1 is MNHNY and CDR2 is SVGAGI (reference sequence). CDR3 protein: CASSAGTLGNEQFF. The CDR3 region has the DNA TGTGCCAGCAGTGCAGGGACTTTAGGCAATGAGCAGTTCTTC.

V usage is TRBV11-2 and J usage is TRBJ2-3; 9 bases are a match to TRBD2. Germline CDR1 reads SGHAT; CDR2 reads FQNNGV. Germline trimming cut 5 bases from V and 5 bases from J; bases unmatched to any gene: 8. The length of the CDR3 is 15 residues. DNA for the CDR3: TGTGCCAGCAGCCGCGGGGGGGGCCTTGGAGATACGCAGTATTTT. Amino acid sequence: CASSRGGGLGDTQYF.

The CDR3 sequence is CASSKGNYNEQFF. CDR3 DNA sequence: TGTGCCAGTAGTAAGGGGAACTACAATGAGCAGTTCTTC. The genes are TRBV19 and TRBJ2-1; tentative D call: TRBD1 (5 bases). This CDR3 contains 13 residues. The germline V gene has CDR1 LNHDA and CDR2 SQIVND (reference sequence). V was cut by 4 bases and J by 3 bases, with 7 bases left in between.

This clone was picked up a small number of times. The rearrangement uses TRBV30 and TRBJ2-5; 10 bases are shared with TRBD2. J lost 7 bases, V lost 5 bases, and 4 bases had no gene match. The CDR3 length is 12 residues. Germline V gene data show CDR1 as GTSNPN and CDR2 as SVGIG (reference sequence). Written as DNA, the CDR3 is TGTGCCTGGCGCCAGCGGGGGGGGACCCAGTACTTC. Protein sequence: CAWRQRGGTQYF.

The chain joins TRBV6-5 to TRBJ2-1; 7 positions match TRBD2. CDR1 and CDR2 from the germline V gene are MNHEY and SVGAGI. V shed 7 bases, J shed 6 bases, and the junction held 9 bases outside the gene matches. The CDR3 loop spans 14 amino acids. The CDR3 DNA reads as TGTGCCAGCAACGGCGGGGGAGGAGGCAATGAGCAGTTCTTC. The encoded protein is CASNGGGGGNEQFF.

The J gene is TRBJ2-3, the V gene TRBV9; 13 nucleotides match TRBD2. The CDR3 runs to 17 residues. J was trimmed by 3 bases and V by 4 bases; bases with no gene match: 8. CDR1 SGDLS and CDR2 YYNGEE come from the germline V gene. CDR3 bases: TGTGCCAGCAGCCTCACTAGCGGGGGGGTTGTTACAGATACGCAGTATTTT. As protein: CASSLTSGGVVTDTQYF.

The CDR3 nucleotides are TGTGCCAGCAGCCAGGCGGGGATCCCGACTGGCTACACCTTC. This gives the protein CASSQAGIPTGYTF. The genes are TRBV3-1 (or the pseudogene TRBV3-2) and TRBJ1-2; D is ambiguous. V was trimmed by 3 bases and J by 7 bases, leaving 15 bases between them. The CDR3 loop spans 14 amino acids. Germline CDR1 reads LGHDT; CDR2 reads YNNKEL (reference sequence).

The J gene is TRBJ2-3, the V gene TRBV11-2; 10 bases line up with TRBD2. CDR1 and CDR2 (germline): SGHAT, FQNNGV. Trimming at V came to 4 bases and at J to 6 bases, leaving 7 bases not matched to a gene. CDR3 length: 15 residues. DNA of the CDR3: TGTGCCAGCAGCTCCCAGGGACTAGCGATTGATACGCAGTATTTT. This gives the protein CASSSQGLAIDTQYF.

This chain joins TRBV19 and TRBJ1-5, with D perhaps matching TRBD1 (5 bases). With 9 bases removed from V and 0 bases from J, the gap between germline ends came to 15 bases. The germline V gene has CDR1 LNHDA and CDR2 SQIVND (reference sequence). CDR3 size: 15 residues. For the CDR3, the DNA is TGTGCCAGCGTGGTCCGGGGGTCTAGCAATCAGCCCCAGCATTTT. This sequence encodes CASVVRGSSNQPQHF.

The chain couples TRBV30 to TRBJ2-1, with 7 bases that match TRBD2. V lost 5 bases to trimming and J lost 0 bases; unmatched junction nucleotides: 7. The CDR3 is 15 residues long. Per germline, CDR1 GTSNPN and CDR2 SVGIG (reference sequence). CDR3 protein: CAWSLAASSYNEQFF. In nucleotides, the CDR3 is TGTGCCTGGTCCCTAGCGGCCAGCTCCTACAATGAGCAGTTCTTC. Full variable domain (remainder filled in from reference TRBV30 and TRBJ2-1): SQTIHQWPATLVQPVGSPLSLECTVEGTSNPNLYWYRQAAGRGLQLLFYSVGIGQISSEVPQNLSASRPQDRQFILSSKKLLLSDSGFYLCAWSLAASSYNEQFFGPGTRLTVL.